The rows below give T cell receptor beta chains drawn from one sample of a study of blood T cell repertoires in COVID-19. Generated by immunoSEQ multiplex PCR, the TCRdb table keeps only in-frame clones and is missing some. The table records 90,000 to 120,000 clones, about nine tenths of them present only once. The sequenced sample was peripheral blood. The receptor set was obtained from a woman in her twenties or thirties with acute or convalescent COVID-19. CDR3s include the opening cysteine and the closing phenylalanine or tryptophan. D genes are given only for firm matches. The listing skips clone size in some rows; elsewhere it reads once, few, many or a size class.

clone size,J gene,D gene,V gene,CDR3 DNA,CDR3 protein
.,TRBJ2-7,.,TRBV11-2,TGTGCCAGCAGCTTTAGCCCAGACTCTTCCTACGAGCAGTACTTC,CASSFSPDSSYEQYF
.,TRBJ1-3,.,TRBV4-3,TGCGCCAGCAGCCAAGACTTAGGGACATTTGGAAACACCATATATTTT,CASSQDLGTFGNTIYF
.,TRBJ2-2,TRBD1,TRBV27,TGTGCCAGCAGTCCGTCAGGACAGGGAGGAAACACCGGGGAGCTGTTTTTT,CASSPSGQGGNTGELFF
.,TRBJ1-2,.,TRBV15,TGTGCCACCAGCAGAGATCAACTGACAGCAAATAACTATGGCTACACCTTC,CATSRDQLTANNYGYTF
.,TRBJ2-5,.,TRBV5-4,TGTGCCAGCAGCTTTGAACGGGAAGAGACCCAGTACTTC,CASSFEREETQYF
.,TRBJ2-2,TRBD2,TRBV2,TGTGCCAGCAGTGATCTGGGACTAGCGGGAGGAGGCGGGGAGCTGTTTTTT,CASSDLGLAGGGGELFF
.,TRBJ1-2,.,TRBV28,TGTGCCAGCAGCAAAACGGGGGTTCCTGGCTACACCTTC,CASSKTGVPGYTF
.,TRBJ2-5,TRBD1,TRBV3-1/TRBV3-2,TGTGCCAGCAGCCAGGTCGGGACAGGGTTTCGAGAGACCCAGTACTTC,CASSQVGTGFRETQYF
.,TRBJ2-1,TRBD2,TRBV4-2,TGTGCCAGCAGCCTAACGCTAGCGGGGGCCAACAATGAGCAGTTCTTC,CASSLTLAGANNEQFF
.,TRBJ1-4,TRBD1,TRBV27,TGTGCCAGCAGTACCACCGGGACAGTTAATGAAAAACTGTTTTTT,CASSTTGTVNEKLFF
.,TRBJ1-4,.,TRBV11-2,TGTGCCAGCAGCTTAGATGGCAGGATTGCAACTAATGAAAAACTGTTTTTT,CASSLDGRIATNEKLFF
.,TRBJ1-1,.,TRBV9,TGTGCCACCAAACGACTGCCGAACACTGAAGCTTTCTTT,CATKRLPNTEAFF
once,TRBJ1-1,TRBD1,TRBV6-1,TGTGCCAGCAGTGATTGGGACAGGACGAACACTGAAGCTTTCTTT,CASSDWDRTNTEAFF
.,TRBJ1-1,.,TRBV18,TGTGCCAGCTCACCGGATGCGGGAACTGAAGCTTTCTTT,CASSPDAGTEAFF
once,TRBJ1-2,.,TRBV5-4,TGTGCCAGCAGCTTGGCGGGGGGGCTCAGCTATGGCTACACCTTC,CASSLAGGLSYGYTF
.,TRBJ1-6,TRBD1,TRBV5-1,TGCGCCAGCAGCTTGGGGCAGGGGGATAATTCACCCCTCCACTTT,CASSLGQGDNSPLHF
.,TRBJ2-3,.,TRBV18,TGTGCCAGCTCTCCGTACACAGATACGCAGTATTTT,CASSPYTDTQYF
.,TRBJ1-2,.,TRBV10-3,TGTGCCATCAGTGACTCTGACGGGAACTATGGCTACACCTTC,CAISDSDGNYGYTF
.,TRBJ1-6,.,TRBV30,TGTGCCTGGAGTGGGGGAACAGGACAACCCCTCCACTTT,CAWSGGTGQPLHF
.,TRBJ1-2,TRBD1,TRBV28,TGTGCCAGCAGTGCGAACAGGGGGAACTATGGCTACACCTTC,CASSANRGNYGYTF
.,TRBJ2-5,.,TRBV10-3,TGTGCCATCAGTGATGGAGGGGAGACCCAGTACTTC,CAISDGGETQYF
few,TRBJ2-7,TRBD1,TRBV12-5,TGTGCTAGTGGCCTCTCAACCCCGGACAGGCGGTATCCTGTGTACGAGCAGTACTTC,CASGLSTPDRRYPVYEQYF